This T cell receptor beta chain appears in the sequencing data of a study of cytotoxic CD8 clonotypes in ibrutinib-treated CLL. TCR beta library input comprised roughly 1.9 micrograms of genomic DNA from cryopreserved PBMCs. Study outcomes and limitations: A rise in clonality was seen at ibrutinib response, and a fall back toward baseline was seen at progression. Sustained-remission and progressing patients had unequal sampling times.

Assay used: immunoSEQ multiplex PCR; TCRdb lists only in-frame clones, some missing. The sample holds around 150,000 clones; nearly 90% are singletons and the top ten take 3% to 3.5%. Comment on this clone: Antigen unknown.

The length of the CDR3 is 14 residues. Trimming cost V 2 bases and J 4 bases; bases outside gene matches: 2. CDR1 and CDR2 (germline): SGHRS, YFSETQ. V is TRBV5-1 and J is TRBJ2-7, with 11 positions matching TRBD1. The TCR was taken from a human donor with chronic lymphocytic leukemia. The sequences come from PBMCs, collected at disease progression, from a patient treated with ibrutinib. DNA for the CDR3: TGCGCCAGCAGCTTTGGGACAGGGGGGTACGAGCAGTACTTC. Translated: CASSFGTGGYEQYF.